This is a list of T cell receptor beta chains from one sample in a study of CD8+CD57+ T cells in acquired aplastic anemia. Each CDR3 protein gets one entry after TCRdb re-called the reads with MiXCR. The repertoire consists of about 180,000 distinct CDR3 sequences, with approximately 48% occurring once and the leading ten covering 13%. Source material: sorted CD4+, CD8+, or CD8+CD57+ T cells (not recorded which) from PBMCs. These receptor sequences come from a human donor with aplastic anemia. Each CDR3 is given with its conserved first and last residue. The order of the fields is clone size, D gene, J gene, V gene, CDR3 DNA, CDR3 protein. D genes are given only for firm matches. Clone size is given for some rows only: seen once, a few or many times, or a class if the clone is expanded.

>-|-|TRBJ2-1|TRBV19
TGTGCCAGTAGTTTCGGTTTCAATGAGCAGTTCTTC
CASSFGFNEQFF
>-|-|TRBJ2-1|TRBV10-1
TGCGCCAGCAGGTCAGTCAATGAGCAGTTCTTC
CASRSVNEQFF
>many|TRBD1|TRBJ1-5|TRBV5-1
TGCGCCAGCAGCGACCAACCTTTGGACAGGGACGAACAGCCCCAGCATTTT
CASSDQPLDRDEQPQHF
>-|-|TRBJ1-4|TRBV28
TGTGCCAGCAGTTTTTTACGGGATAGGGGGGGTGAAAAACTGTTTTTT
CASSFLRDRGGEKLFF
>-|TRBD1|TRBJ2-7|TRBV10-3
TGTGCCATTCAGACCGGGACAGGGCCGGGGGAGCAGTACTTC
CAIQTGTGPGEQYF
>-|-|TRBJ2-7|TRBV5-1
TGCGCCAGCAGCTTGAAGGGCCACGAGCAGTACTTC
CASSLKGHEQYF
>-|TRBD1|TRBJ2-1|TRBV7-6
TGTGCCAGCAGCCGAACGTTGGACAGGTTCTCCTACAATGAGCAGTTCTTC
CASSRTLDRFSYNEQFF
>-|-|TRBJ2-5|TRBV5-4
TGTGCCAGCAGCTCACCGTACCAAGAGACCCAGTACTTC
CASSSPYQETQYF
>few|-|TRBJ2-5|TRBV24-1
TGTGCCACCAGTGATTCCGGAGAACAAGAGACCCAGTACTTC
CATSDSGEQETQYF
>-|-|TRBJ2-7|TRBV7-3
TGTGCCAGCAGCTTAACGTCGGGGCCCCCCTACGAGCAGTACTTC
CASSLTSGPPYEQYF
>-|TRBD1|TRBJ2-5|TRBV19
TGTGCCAGTATGGGACAGTTCGGGGAGACCCAGTACTTC
CASMGQFGETQYF
>many|TRBD1|TRBJ2-7|TRBV5-5
TGTGCCAGCACCCCGGGACAGGGGTTTTTCAACGAGCAGTACTTC
CASTPGQGFFNEQYF
>-|TRBD1|TRBJ2-4|TRBV24-1
TGTGCCACCAGTGATCCGGGACAGGTGGCCAAAAACATTCAGTACTTC
CATSDPGQVAKNIQYF
>-|-|TRBJ2-3|TRBV7-9
TGTGCCAGCAGCCCCCAAGGACAAGCGCAGTATTTT
CASSPQGQAQYF
>-|-|TRBJ1-5|TRBV6-1
TGTGCCAGCACGCCGGCTTTAGGTATGGCCCAGCATTTT
CASTPALGMAQHF
>-|-|TRBJ2-7|TRBV5-6
TGTGCCAGCAGCTTGAGGTACGGGAGTTCCTACGAGCAGTACTTC
CASSLRYGSSYEQYF
>-|TRBD1|TRBJ2-5|TRBV20-1
TGCAGTGCTAGAGCGGGACAGGGATTTGAGACCCAGTACTTC
CSARAGQGFETQYF
>many|-|TRBJ1-4|TRBV5-6
TGTGCCAGCAGCTTTATCGGGTCGGGTGAGACTAATGAAAAACTGTTTTTT
CASSFIGSGETNEKLFF
>-|TRBD1|TRBJ1-5|TRBV18
TGTGCCAGCTCACCGGGCTTCCAGGGGGCTGGCAATCAGCCCCAGCATTTT
CASSPGFQGAGNQPQHF
>few|-|TRBJ1-2|TRBV2
TGTGCCAGCAGTGCGGCAAGGGGCGCGGTAGGCTACACCTTC
CASSAARGAVGYTF
>-|-|TRBJ2-7|TRBV7-9
TGTGCCAGCAGCCCAGGTGCCGAGCAGTACTTC
CASSPGAEQYF
>-|TRBD1|TRBJ2-6|TRBV6-1
TGTGCCAGCAGTGAAGAGGCAGGGGGCTCTGGGGCCAACGTCCTGACTTTC
CASSEEAGGSGANVLTF
>-|-|TRBJ2-3|TRBV29-1
TGCGCGGCGTTACCTAGCACAGATACGCAGTATTTT
CAALPSTDTQYF
>few|-|TRBJ1-5|TRBV2
TGTGCCAGCACAGGGAGAATGGACAATCAGCCCCAGCATTTT
CASTGRMDNQPQHF
>-|-|TRBJ1-2|TRBV10-3
TGTGCCATCAGTGAGTCGGGGGGCGGCTATGGCTACACCTTC
CAISESGGGYGYTF
>many|-|TRBJ1-4|TRBV5-4
TGTGCCAGCAGCTACGGACGGAATGAAAAACTGTTTTTT
CASSYGRNEKLFF
>-|TRBD1|TRBJ2-3|TRBV11-2
TGTGCCAGCAGCGACCGGGACAGGGGGCGCGGTGACACAGATACGCAGTATTTT
CASSDRDRGRGDTDTQYF
>many|-|TRBJ1-5|TRBV15
TGTGCCACCAGCAGAGACGGCGGGCGTAGCAATCAGCCCCAGCATTTT
CATSRDGGRSNQPQHF
>-|TRBD1|TRBJ2-5|TRBV20-1
TGCAGTGCGCCAGGGGGTGTGGAGACCCAGTACTTC
CSAPGGVETQYF
>-|-|TRBJ1-5|TRBV11-2
TGTGCCAGCAGCTTACTAAGCAATCAGCCCCAGCATTTT
CASSLLSNQPQHF
>many|TRBD1|TRBJ1-3|TRBV5-1
TGCGCCAGCAGCCCCGGGACAGGGGCTGGAAACACCATATATTTT
CASSPGTGAGNTIYF
>many|-|TRBJ2-1|TRBV7-3
TGTGCCAGCAGCTTACTCCCAGGGGCCTACAATGAGCAGTTCTTC
CASSLLPGAYNEQFF
>-|-|TRBJ2-7|TRBV15
TGTGCCACCAGCAGCTTTCCAGGGGGAGGCTACGAGCAGTACTTC
CATSSFPGGGYEQYF
>-|-|TRBJ2-7|TRBV19
TGTGCCAGTAGTTCCCGGGTTACTTACGAGCAGTACTTC
CASSSRVTYEQYF
>few|TRBD2|TRBJ2-1|TRBV4-1
TGCGCCAGCAGCCAAGTCTTTAGCGGGGGTGTCAACAATGAGCAGTTCTTC
CASSQVFSGGVNNEQFF
>-|TRBD2|TRBJ2-1|TRBV20-1
TGCAGTGCTAGAGGCCGGGGGACTAGCGGAAACAATGAGCAGTTCTTC
CSARGRGTSGNNEQFF
>many|TRBD1|TRBJ1-5|TRBV6-1
TGTGCCAGCACCGGGACAGGGATTCGTCAGCCCCAGCATTTT
CASTGTGIRQPQHF
>-|-|TRBJ2-7|TRBV10-3
TGTGCCAGCAGTTACGGGGAAGGGTCCTACGAGCAGTACTTC
CASSYGEGSYEQYF
>many|-|TRBJ2-3|TRBV6-1
TGTGCCAGCAGTGCGCCAGGGACAGATACGCAGTATTTT
CASSAPGTDTQYF
>few|-|TRBJ2-2|TRBV27
TGTGCCAGCAGTTTGGGGCTCAACCGGGAGCTGTTTTTT
CASSLGLNRELFF
>many|-|TRBJ2-4|TRBV12-5
TGTGCTAGTGGTTCCGGACAGTTCAGTACCCTAGCCAAAAACATTCAGTACTTC
CASGSGQFSTLAKNIQYF
>-|TRBD2|TRBJ2-1|TRBV5-4
TGTGCCAGCAGCTTGGCCTTGGTAGCGGGAGTCAATGAGCAGTTCTTC
CASSLALVAGVNEQFF
>few|-|TRBJ2-7|TRBV29-1
TGCAGCGTTTACGTAGTGGCGAGCTCCTACGAGCAGTACTTC
CSVYVVASSYEQYF